This T cell receptor beta chain was profiled in a study of cytomegalovirus exposure and HLA in healthy donors. Whole-study context: Assignment to the Caucasian-associated ancestry cluster applied to around 82% of the approximately 400 genotyped donors. General observations from the study: Sequencing likely caused a cluster of highly shared sequence variants. CMV serostatus alone was available as immune exposure information.

Of note for this clone: Antigen: not known.

The study ran its PCR with 60 Vbeta and 13 Jbeta primers. Clones were sequenced by immunoSEQ multiplex PCR, and TCRdb holds only the in-frame ones, with some missing. This sample has some 130,000 clones, with around 74% found just once. The CDR3 length is 15 residues. The germline V gene encodes CDR1 SGHRS and CDR2 YFSETQ. V lost 2 bases and J lost 2; bases outside the gene matches: 4. The receptor was isolated from a male donor in good health and CMV-seronegative. This rearrangement joins TRBV5-1 to TRBJ2-1; 7 bases agree with TRBD1. Sequenced: PBMCs. CDR3 amino acids: CASSFQGDPYNEQFF. The CDR3 bases are TGCGCCAGCAGCTTCCAGGGGGACCCCTACAATGAGCAGTTCTTC.